Listed below are T cell receptor beta chains from one sample, sequenced in a study of blood T cell repertoires in COVID-19. Clones were read by immunoSEQ multiplex PCR, and TCRdb kept only the in-frame ones, dropping some. The table shows over 250,000 clones, with approximately 86% occurring only once. Sequenced: peripheral blood. These receptor sequences come from a man aged 40-55 years who had recovered from COVID-19. CDR3s include the opening cysteine and the closing phenylalanine or tryptophan. Each record gives: J gene, clone size, V gene, D gene, CDR3 protein, CDR3 DNA. The D gene is left open where the match is weak. Only part of the rows carry a size: once, few, many, or a class if the clone is expanded.

>TRBJ2-1|NA|TRBV18|TRBD2
CASSLLETSGSPNEQFF
TGTGCCAGCTCACTCTTAGAAACTAGCGGGTCCCCCAATGAGCAGTTCTTC
>TRBJ2-1|NA|TRBV30|NA
CAWREAGLGNEQFF
TGTGCCTGGAGAGAGGCGGGATTAGGCAATGAGCAGTTCTTC
>TRBJ2-7|few|TRBV20-1|NA
CSAMGDSEYF
TGCAGTGCTATGGGGGACTCTGAGTACTTC
>TRBJ2-1|NA|TRBV29-1|TRBD2
CSVELLGGWQFF
TGCAGCGTTGAACTTTTGGGGGGGTGGCAGTTCTTC
>TRBJ2-1|NA|TRBV7-3|TRBD2
CASSFRPLAGGGDNEQFF
TGTGCCAGCAGCTTCAGGCCCCTAGCGGGAGGGGGGGACAATGAGCAGTTCTTC
>TRBJ2-7|once|TRBV4-2|NA
CASSQDGGSNYEQYF
TGTGCCAGCAGCCAAGATGGGGGGTCCAATTACGAGCAGTACTTC
>TRBJ2-1|NA|TRBV7-2|TRBD2
CASSRLAREQFF
TGTGCCAGCAGCAGACTAGCACGTGAGCAGTTCTTC
>TRBJ2-3|NA|TRBV9|NA
CASSFGGITDTQYF
TGTGCCAGCAGCTTCGGGGGAATCACAGATACGCAGTATTTT
>TRBJ2-7|NA|TRBV11-1|NA
CASSARREGGRQYF
TGTGCCAGCAGCGCGAGAAGAGAGGGAGGCCGTCAGTACTTC
>TRBJ2-2|NA|TRBV19|NA
CASTVALSTGELFF
TGTGCCAGCACGGTTGCCCTTAGCACCGGGGAGCTGTTTTTT
>TRBJ2-1|NA|TRBV6-5|NA
CASTKDSPYEQFF
TGTGCCAGCACCAAGGACAGTCCTTATGAGCAGTTCTTC
>TRBJ1-1|NA|TRBV6-2/TRBV6-3|NA
CASSYVGVNTEAFF
TGTGCCAGCAGTTACGTGGGAGTGAACACTGAAGCTTTCTTT
>TRBJ2-3|NA|TRBV7-2|TRBD1
CASSLSAGGLDTQYF
TGTGCCAGCAGCTTATCAGCAGGGGGCCTAGATACGCAGTATTTT
>TRBJ2-3|NA|TRBV5-1|TRBD2
CATRPSGGPQGSTDTQYF
TGCGCCACTCGTCCTAGCGGGGGGCCCCAGGGGAGCACAGATACGCAGTATTTT
>TRBJ2-6|NA|TRBV18|NA
CASSPPATLRSGANVLTF
TGTGCCAGCTCACCACCGGCGACACTCCGCTCTGGGGCCAACGTCCTGACTTTC
>TRBJ1-2|few|TRBV6-1|NA
CASSEGGGRNYGYTF
TGTGCCAGCAGTGAAGGCGGGGGGCGCAACTATGGCTACACCTTC
>TRBJ2-7|NA|TRBV9|NA
CASSPTGARGHEQYF
TGTGCCAGCAGTCCAACAGGGGCGCGGGGCCACGAGCAGTACTTC
>TRBJ1-5|NA|TRBV19|NA
CASSIGRGRNQPQHF
TGTGCCAGTAGTATAGGTCGAGGCCGCAATCAGCCCCAGCATTTT
>TRBJ1-5|once|TRBV19|NA
CASSIQGRVSVPQHF
TGTGCCAGTAGTATACAGGGTCGAGTTTCGGTGCCCCAGCATTTT
>TRBJ2-2|NA|TRBV18|TRBD2
CASSLTSDTGELFF
TGTGCCAGCTCACTTACTAGCGACACCGGGGAGCTGTTTTTT
>TRBJ1-1|NA|TRBV12-3/TRBV12-4|TRBD1
CASSYIQGTEAFF
TGTGCCAGCAGCTACATACAGGGGACTGAAGCTTTCTTT
>TRBJ2-3|NA|TRBV7-2|NA
CASSPWGGQEADTQYF
TGTGCCAGCAGCCCCTGGGGGGGACAGGAGGCAGATACGCAGTATTTT
>TRBJ2-2|NA|TRBV18|NA
CASSRQRAGTTTNTGELFF
TGTGCCAGCTCGCGTCAGAGGGCGGGGACGACGACGAACACCGGGGAGCTGTTTTTT
>TRBJ2-5|NA|TRBV19|NA
CASSIGGRETQYF
TGTGCCAGTAGTATCGGGGGAAGGGAGACCCAGTACTTC
>TRBJ2-1|NA|TRBV9|NA
CASSVYGGERNEQFF
TGTGCCAGCAGCGTATATGGAGGGGAGAGAAATGAGCAGTTCTTC
>TRBJ1-1|NA|TRBV11-2|TRBD1
CASSFWTGPMNTEAFF
TGTGCCAGCAGCTTTTGGACAGGACCTATGAACACTGAAGCTTTCTTT
>TRBJ2-1|NA|TRBV6-1|NA
CASSEGGFWEQFF
TGTGCCAGCAGTGAAGGAGGCTTCTGGGAGCAGTTCTTC
>TRBJ2-1|few|TRBV5-1|NA
CASSLEGSYNEQFF
TGCGCCAGCAGCTTAGAGGGCAGCTACAATGAGCAGTTCTTC
>TRBJ2-7|once|TRBV19|NA
CASSTRLGAGTYEQYF
TGTGCCAGTAGTACTCGCCTGGGGGCAGGGACCTACGAGCAGTACTTC
>TRBJ2-6|NA|TRBV6-2/TRBV6-3|TRBD2
CASSYSRGLAVLPSGANVLTF
TGTGCCAGCAGTTACTCGAGAGGACTAGCGGTTCTGCCCTCTGGGGCCAACGTCCTGACTTTC
>TRBJ2-4|NA|TRBV18|NA
CASSPYETLAKNIQYF
TGTGCCAGCTCACCTTACGAGACTCTAGCCAAAAACATTCAGTACTTC
>TRBJ1-2|NA|TRBV30|NA
CAWSVSPDYGYTF
TGTGCCTGGAGTGTATCCCCGGACTATGGCTACACCTTC
>TRBJ2-1|NA|TRBV7-9|NA
CASIDPGVSYNEQFF
TGTGCCAGCATTGACCCGGGGGTATCCTACAATGAGCAGTTCTTC
>TRBJ2-7|NA|TRBV9|NA
CASSAALGASRDEQYF
TGTGCCAGCAGCGCAGCCTTAGGGGCCAGCCGAGACGAGCAGTACTTC
>TRBJ2-1|NA|TRBV9|TRBD1
CASSFRTGGWEQFF
TGTGCCAGCAGCTTTAGGACAGGAGGATGGGAGCAGTTCTTC
>TRBJ2-7|few|TRBV4-3|TRBD2
CASSHAGTSDYEQYF
TGCGCCAGCAGCCACGCCGGGACTAGTGACTACGAGCAGTACTTC
>TRBJ2-2|NA|TRBV7-8|TRBD2
CASSFWGGINTGELFF
TGTGCCAGCAGCTTCTGGGGAGGGATAAACACCGGGGAGCTGTTTTTT
>TRBJ1-1|NA|TRBV25-1|NA
CASSDWLTEAFF
TGTGCCAGCAGTGATTGGCTCACTGAAGCTTTCTTT
>TRBJ2-1|NA|TRBV5-1|NA
CASSWGAYRGSNEQFF
TGCGCCAGCAGCTGGGGCGCCTATCGAGGCAGCAATGAGCAGTTCTTC
>TRBJ2-3|many|TRBV5-8|NA
CASSPSPGVDTQYF
TGTGCCAGCAGCCCTAGCCCGGGGGTAGATACGCAGTATTTT
>TRBJ2-2|NA|TRBV9|TRBD2
CASSVTSGNTGELFF
TGTGCCAGCAGCGTGACTAGCGGGAACACCGGGGAGCTGTTTTTT
>TRBJ2-3|NA|TRBV6-5|NA
CASNYRETDTQYF
TGTGCCAGCAATTACAGGGAGACAGATACGCAGTATTTT
>TRBJ2-1|few|TRBV5-6|TRBD2
CASSSPSGRSDEQFF
TGTGCCAGCAGCTCACCCAGCGGGAGGTCGGATGAGCAGTTCTTC
>TRBJ2-5|NA|TRBV11-2|NA
CASSREDTAYF
TGTGCCAGCAGCCGGGAAGACACCGCTTACTTC
>TRBJ2-3|NA|TRBV6-2/TRBV6-3|TRBD2
CASSYASGGTLNTQYF
TGTGCCAGCAGTTACGCTAGCGGGGGCACGTTGAATACGCAGTATTTT
>TRBJ2-3|once|TRBV19|TRBD2
CASSSPGLAGANTDTQYF
TGTGCCAGTAGCTCTCCCGGACTAGCGGGGGCCAATACAGATACGCAGTATTTT
>TRBJ2-3|NA|TRBV7-7|TRBD2
CASSQWSSGRGSDTQYF
TGTGCCAGCAGCCAATGGTCTAGCGGGAGAGGGTCAGATACGCAGTATTTT
>TRBJ1-3|NA|TRBV7-2|NA
CASSLPPPSTIYF
TGTGCCAGCAGCTTACCCCCCCCCAGCACCATATATTTT
>TRBJ1-3|NA|TRBV21-1|NA
CASSKGADGGGSGNTIYF
TGTGCCAGCAGCAAAGGAGCGGATGGGGGGGGCTCTGGAAACACCATATATTTT
>TRBJ2-3|NA|TRBV5-1|TRBD1
CASSWTGSGFTDTQYF
TGCGCCAGCAGCTGGACAGGTAGTGGGTTCACAGATACGCAGTATTTT
>TRBJ2-7|NA|TRBV7-2|NA
CASSSSGVPYEQYF
TGTGCCAGCAGCTCCTCGGGGGTCCCCTACGAGCAGTACTTC
>TRBJ2-3|NA|TRBV2|TRBD1
CASTSGTGRNTQYF
TGTGCCAGCACCAGCGGGACAGGGAGGAATACGCAGTATTTT
>TRBJ2-1|NA|TRBV7-7|NA
CASSLGGFSNEQFF
TGTGCCAGCAGCTTGGGCGGGTTTAGCAATGAGCAGTTCTTC
>TRBJ1-1|few|TRBV5-4|NA
CASSSELRNTEAFF
TGTGCCAGCAGCTCCGAGTTGAGAAACACTGAAGCTTTCTTT
>TRBJ2-1|NA|TRBV6-5|TRBD2
CASTPRLAVDEQFF
TGTGCCAGCACCCCCCGGCTAGCGGTAGATGAGCAGTTCTTC